This T cell receptor (beta chain) was identified during a study of Ad26.COV2.S vaccination and SARS-CoV-2 variants. Study-wide findings and caveats: After vaccination, reports described spike-specific CD8+ and CD4+ T cell responses as showing substantial breadth.

The sample's treatment: roughly 20 received Ad26.COV2.S at low or high dose, single or two shots; about five received placebo; per-sample allocation not given. It was on day 63 after the first vaccine or placebo injection that samples were taken. Adults aged 18-55 years in Boston included the donor. Remarks on this clone: The antigen is unknown.

Produced via immunoSEQ multiplex PCR; TCRdb's table is partial and in-frame only. The data hold about half a million clones, with roughly 87% observed a single time. The CDR3 is 14 residues long. Germline loops: CDR1 LGHDT, CDR2 YNNKEL (reference sequence). The V and J ends lost 1 base and 4 bases respectively, with 10 bases between them. Sequenced here: peripheral blood, sampled in a trial of Ad26.COV2.S vaccine versus placebo. The TCR comes from a person aged 18-60 years who received the Ad26.COV2.S COVID-19 vaccine or a placebo. This rearrangement joins TRBV3-1 (or the pseudogene TRBV3-2) to TRBJ1-1, with a possible D match to TRBD1 (5 bases). CDR3 in DNA: TGTGCCAGCAGCCAAGGTGCAGGGTTCACTGAAGCTTTCTTT. It is translated as CASSQGAGFTEAFF.